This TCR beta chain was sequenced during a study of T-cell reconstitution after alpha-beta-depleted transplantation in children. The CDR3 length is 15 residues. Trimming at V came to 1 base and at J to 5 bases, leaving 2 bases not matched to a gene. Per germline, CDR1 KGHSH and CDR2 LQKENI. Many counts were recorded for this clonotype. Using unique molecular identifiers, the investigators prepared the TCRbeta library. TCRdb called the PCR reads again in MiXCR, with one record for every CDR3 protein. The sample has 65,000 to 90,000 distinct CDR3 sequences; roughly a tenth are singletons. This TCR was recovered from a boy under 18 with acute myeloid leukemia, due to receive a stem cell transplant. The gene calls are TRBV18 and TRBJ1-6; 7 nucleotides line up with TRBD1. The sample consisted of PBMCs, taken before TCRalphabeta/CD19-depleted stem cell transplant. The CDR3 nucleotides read TGTGCCAGCTCACCACGGCAGGGGGATAATTCACCCCTCCACTTT. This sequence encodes CASSPRQGDNSPLHF. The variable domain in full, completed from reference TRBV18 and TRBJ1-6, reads NAGVMQNPRHLVRRRGQEARLRCSPMKGHSHVYWYRQLPEEGLKFMVYLQKENIIDESGMPKERFSAEFPKEGPSILRIQQVVRGDSAAYFCASSPRQGDNSPLHFGNGTRLTVT.